The 5 T cell receptor beta chains listed next were all sequenced from one sample in a study of T-cell reconstitution after alpha-beta-depleted transplantation in children. Preparation of the TCRbeta library was carried out with unique molecular identifiers. Via MiXCR, TCRdb re-called the PCR reads, giving one row per CDR3 protein. The sample lists around 600,000 distinct CDR3 sequences, roughly a tenth seen once, with about 4.2% in the top ten. This specimen was PBMCs from the stem cell graft donor, taken from the stem cell graft. These receptors originate from a human donor who donated a stem cell graft to a child with acute myeloid leukemia.

This rearrangement joins TRBV3-1 to TRBJ1-2, with D unclear. The CDR3 has 14 amino acids. Trimming shortened V by 4 bases and J by 4 bases, and 13 bases separated the two germline ends. Per the germline V gene, CDR1 is LGHDT and CDR2 is YNNKEL (reference sequence). The CDR3 region is CASSRPGEGYGYTF. The CDR3 coding sequence is TGTGCCAGCAGCCGTCCCGGGGAGGGCTATGGCTACACCTTC.

This chain uses TRBV24-1 with TRBJ2-1; 12 nucleotides match TRBD2. V gave up 2 bases and J gave up 5 bases; unmatched junction bases: 9. Germline V gene lookup returns CDR1 KGHDR and CDR2 SFDVKD. This CDR3 spans 18 amino acids. The CDR3 DNA reads as TGTGCCACCAGTGATTCGACTAGCGGGAGCTTTGTAGACAATGAGCAGTTCTTC. Protein product: CATSDSTSGSFVDNEQFF.

This clonotype was observed a handful of times. The chain joins TRBV29-1 to TRBJ2-5; 7 nucleotides align to TRBD1. V dropped 6 bases and J dropped 4; count of bases not matched to a gene: 5. The CDR3 runs 12 residues. CDR1 and CDR2 (germline): SQVTM, ANQGSEA. CDR3 region: CSVTTGAETQYF. DNA of the CDR3: TGCAGCGTAACTACAGGGGCAGAGACCCAGTACTTC.

The rearrangement uses TRBV29-1 and TRBJ2-1, with no clear D. The germline V gene has CDR1 SQVTM and CDR2 ANQGSEA. V dropped 1 base and J dropped 1 base, with 14 bases sitting between them. CDR3 length: 16 amino acids. The DNA for the CDR3 is TGCAGCGTTGAAGGTAGTGCTAGTTCTTCCTACAATGAGCAGTTCTTC. Residues: CSVEGSASSSYNEQFF.

There are a few counts of this clonotype. The chain is built from TRBV6-2 or TRBV6-3 and TRBJ2-7, with no clear D. CDR1 and CDR2 from the germline V gene are MNHEY and SVGEGT. CDR3 length equals 12 residues. Trimming took off 6 bases at V and 3 bases at J, with 9 bases between the two ends. The CDR3 DNA follows: TGTGCCAGCAGGGACGGGCTCTACGAGCAGTACTTC. It is translated as CASRDGLYEQYF.